This is a list of T cell receptor beta chains from one sample in a study of T-cell memory formation after mild COVID-19. TCRdb redid the calling of the 5' RACE reads with MiXCR, one entry per CDR3 protein. The table shows around 450,000 distinct CDR3 sequences, with about 24% occurring only once. The sample was PBMCs or a T cell subset sorted from them (not recorded which). The source of these receptors is an adult woman who had mild COVID-19 (a few samples of this study predate the infection). Cell type and time point are not known. Each CDR3 is given without its conserved first and last residue. Fields, in order: V gene, D gene, J gene, CDR3 protein. D genes are given only for firm matches.

TRBV29-1	TRBD1	TRBJ2-1	SVDGTGGLNEQF
TRBV29-1	TRBD2	TRBJ2-3	SVESIPPRWEGRGTDTQY
TRBV20-1	.	TRBJ2-3	SARDLYRGATDTQY
TRBV12-3/TRBV12-4	.	TRBJ2-1	ASSSRLENNEQF
TRBV5-4	TRBD1	TRBJ2-5	ASSPQGDETQY
TRBV19	.	TRBJ1-1	ASKPTALNTEAF
TRBV12-3/TRBV12-4	.	TRBJ1-1	ASSHGGWTEAF
TRBV5-5	TRBD1	TRBJ2-5	ASSTTGTAQETQY
TRBV6-5	.	TRBJ2-4	ASSYSSIRSTKNIQY
TRBV12-3/TRBV12-4	.	TRBJ2-7	ASTRGVGYEQY
TRBV5-1	.	TRBJ1-2	ASSLGGTSSYGYT
TRBV12-3/TRBV12-4	TRBD2	TRBJ2-3	ASSSRRGGFTDTQY
TRBV5-1	.	TRBJ2-3	ASSLDQGGTDTQY
TRBV6-6	TRBD2	TRBJ2-2	ASTITYRGGSVGELF
TRBV15	.	TRBJ2-5	ATSRDTEATRC
TRBV11-2	.	TRBJ2-3	ASSPESPLWDTQY
TRBV24-1	.	TRBJ2-1	ATSDFGASYNEQF
TRBV30	.	TRBJ2-2	AWSEGLGTGELF
TRBV6-2/TRBV6-3	.	TRBJ1-5	ASSSSGNNQPQH
TRBV20-1	.	TRBJ1-2	SARDGSGGGGYT
TRBV3-1	.	TRBJ2-5	ASSQGFEGVKTQY
TRBV7-9	.	TRBJ2-7	ASQGVGYEQY
TRBV29-1	TRBD1	TRBJ2-2	SVRTGTGNTGELF
TRBV3-1	.	TRBJ2-5	ASSQVKGVQETQY
TRBV10-3	TRBD1	TRBJ1-1	ASETGVDTEAF
TRBV29-1	TRBD2	TRBJ2-7	SVRAQGRLAGPSYEQY
TRBV10-3	TRBD2	TRBJ2-2	AISNSGRNTGELF
TRBV20-1	TRBD2	TRBJ2-7	SARGGEPYEQY
TRBV4-1	.	TRBJ2-5	ASSHPTGRQETQY
TRBV2	TRBD1	TRBJ1-2	ASSVQGGDYGYT
TRBV7-9	.	TRBJ1-5	ASSIGTNRSQPQH
TRBV7-9	.	TRBJ2-3	ASSLRGTGTDTQY
TRBV9	TRBD1	TRBJ2-1	ASSAPGQGIDEQF
TRBV7-9	.	TRBJ1-1	ASSLQLNTEAF
TRBV2	.	TRBJ1-2	ASSEAGKGGYT
TRBV5-1	TRBD1	TRBJ2-3	ASAGPLDRVGDTQY
TRBV5-4	.	TRBJ2-5	ASSLGSAQETQY
TRBV14	.	TRBJ2-7	ASRGSALYEQY
TRBV19	.	TRBJ2-7	ASSIDHRVTLGEQY
TRBV20-1	.	TRBJ2-5	SAPDSWSVSTQY
TRBV5-1	.	TRBJ2-7	ASSVHSYEQY
TRBV15	.	TRBJ2-3	ATSRDLDTQY
TRBV14	.	TRBJ1-2	ASSPPGAPYGYT
TRBV2	TRBD1	TRBJ2-5	ASSATGTVRGTQY
TRBV4-1	.	TRBJ2-7	ASSQGGGQLYEQY
TRBV7-2	.	TRBJ2-5	ASSPWGAETQY
TRBV12-3/TRBV12-4	.	TRBJ2-7	ASSLGGGAEQY
TRBV7-9	TRBD2	TRBJ2-1	ASSFGGRLNEQF
TRBV6-2/TRBV6-3	.	TRBJ1-2	ASSYYDVGRFNGYT
TRBV5-1	TRBD1	TRBJ1-2	ASSTDRPAYGYT
TRBV7-2	TRBD2	TRBJ2-1	ASSLLAGINNEQF
TRBV7-3	TRBD2	TRBJ2-2	ATRLAGAGELF
TRBV12-3/TRBV12-4	TRBD1	TRBJ1-1	ASSSLRQGNTEAF
TRBV7-8	.	TRBJ2-3	ASSRTGEDTQY
TRBV9	TRBD2	TRBJ2-7	ASSELAGGFPEEDEQY